This TCR beta chain was sequenced in a study of T cells after yellow fever vaccination. At the level of the study: With SMART-Seq v4 Ultra Low Input, the fractions containing low cell numbers were prepared.

A process of 5'RACE template switching, which added a universal primer site and UMIs, was used to make TCR cDNA. TCRdb redid the calling of the 5' RACE reads with MiXCR, one entry per CDR3 protein. The profile shows under 150,000 distinct CDR3 sequences, roughly 8.2% of them singletons. Points from the study as a whole: Peak timing came faster in the weaker secondary response, day 5 versus 15. Booster sampling recovered most clones from primary vaccination (96% CD4, roughly 90% CD8).

This clonotype was seen at least ten times. Its matching antigen is unknown. Trimming stripped 1 base from V and 9 bases from J, with 13 bases between. The CDR3 contains 14 residues. CDR1 and CDR2 from the germline V gene are ENHRY and SYGVKD. The sequencing here drew on CD4+ T cells sorted from PBMCs, taken 5 days after the yellow fever booster vaccination. The clonotype originates from a man between 25 and 39 years old who received the YFV17D yellow fever vaccine. The chain uses TRBV10-3 and TRBJ2-1, with D perhaps matching TRBD1 (5 bases). CDR3 sequence: CAISELDQGSEQFF. DNA of the CDR3: TGTGCCATCAGTGAGTTAGACCAGGGATCTGAGCAGTTCTTC.